In its sample, the clone carrying this TCR beta chain was seen a few times. Time point: newly diagnosed GD, antithyroid drugs for less than 3 months. The TCR library was made from RNA that had been extracted from PBMCs in TRIzol. The germline V gene encodes CDR1 LNHDA and CDR2 SQIVND (reference sequence). CDR3 length: 14 amino acids. Trimming took off 7 bases at V and 3 bases at J, with 16 bases between the two ends. This record comes from a study of regulatory T cells in long-lasting Graves disease. TCR beta libraries were built with iRepertoire HTBI primers and Arm-PCR of CDR3 regions. Each CDR3 protein gets one entry after TCRdb re-called the multiplex PCR reads with MiXCR. This sample has 250,000 or so distinct CDR3 sequences; around 19% occur once, and the top ten carry about 15%. This same sample was also part of a study on T cells in Graves' hyperthyroidism and ophthalmopathy.

The sequencing here drew on peripheral blood mononuclear cells (PBMCs), taken at new diagnosis, from a patient treated with antithyroid drugs. The clonotype was recovered from a woman in her 30s with Graves disease. The chain joins TRBV19 to TRBJ2-7; the D call may be TRBD1 or TRBD2 (5 bases each). The CDR3 DNA sequence: TGTGCCAGTAACCCCACCGGGACCTACTACGAGCAGTACTTC. Protein sequence: CASNPTGTYYEQYF. The full variable domain, in which reference TRBV19 and TRBJ2-7 provide the parts outside the CDR3, is DGGITQSPKYLFRKEGQNVTLSCEQNLNHDAMYWYRQDPGQGLRLIYYSQIVNDFQKGDIAEGYSVSREKKESFPLTVTSAQKNPTAFYLCASNPTGTYYEQYFGPGTRLTVT.